Listed below are T cell receptor beta chains from one sample, sequenced in a study of PD-L1 blockade in urothelial cancer. The method was immunoSEQ multiplex PCR; TCRdb's version includes in-frame clones alone and lacks a portion of them. The profile shows under 50,000 clones, 82% of them singletons. Sequenced material: PBMCs, taken around atezolizumab (anti-PD-L1) treatment. The receptors come from a man between 50 and 59 years old with urothelial cancer. Both conserved end residues are part of each CDR3. The D gene is left open where the match is weak. The size of a clone is reported for some rows only, either as once, few or many, or as a class for expanded clones.

size | J | length | V | D | CDR3 | DNA
. | TRBJ1-2 | 14 | TRBV18 | TRBD1 | CASSPPGTGYGYTF | TGTGCCAGCTCACCCCCCGGGACAGGGTATGGCTACACCTTC
. | TRBJ2-1 | 16 | TRBV25-1 | TRBD2 | CASSGRLLAGSNEQFF | TGTGCCAGCAGTGGTCGATTGCTAGCGGGTAGCAATGAGCAGTTCTTC
. | TRBJ1-5 | 16 | TRBV15 | TRBD1 | CATSRDRDRGLQPQHF | TGTGCCACCAGCAGAGATCGGGACAGGGGGCTTCAGCCCCAGCATTTT
. | TRBJ2-4 | 17 | TRBV7-9 | TRBD1 | CASSSQAGDRGRGIQYF | TGTGCCAGCAGCTCCCAGGCGGGGGACAGGGGACGAGGCATTCAGTACTTC
once | TRBJ2-7 | 15 | TRBV5-5 | TRBD1 | CASSVGTGTPYEQYF | TGTGCCAGCAGCGTAGGGACAGGGACACCTTACGAGCAGTACTTC
. | TRBJ2-7 | 14 | TRBV29-1 | TRBD1 | CSVGRTGSGYEQYF | TGCAGCGTTGGCAGGACAGGGTCTGGCTACGAGCAGTACTTC
. | TRBJ2-2 | 13 | TRBV6-4 | . | CASSARNTGELFF | TGTGCCAGCAGTGCTCGGAACACCGGGGAGCTGTTTTTT
. | TRBJ1-6 | 17 | TRBV28 | . | CASSLFSLSLPNSPLHF | TGTGCCAGCAGTTTATTCTCACTAAGTTTACCTAATTCACCCCTCCACTTT
. | TRBJ2-5 | 15 | TRBV7-8 | . | CASSPWQALQETQYF | TGTGCCAGCAGCCCCTGGCAGGCCTTACAAGAGACCCAGTACTTC
. | TRBJ2-1 | 11 | TRBV27 | . | CASSLGWEWFF | TGTGCCAGCAGTTTAGGGTGGGAGTGGTTCTTC
. | TRBJ2-1 | 15 | TRBV7-9 | . | CASTPSVSSYNEQFF | TGTGCCAGCACCCCTAGCGTTAGCTCCTACAATGAGCAGTTCTTC
once | TRBJ1-2 | 14 | TRBV4-2 | . | CASSQDAQAVGYTF | TGTGCCAGCAGCCAAGATGCCCAGGCTGTTGGCTACACCTTC
few | TRBJ1-1 | 14 | TRBV6-6 | TRBD1 | CASTRGQSNTEAFF | TGTGCCAGCACTAGGGGACAGAGCAACACTGAAGCTTTCTTT
. | TRBJ1-3 | 12 | TRBV19 | . | CASSIAGNTIYF | TGTGCCAGTAGTATCGCTGGAAACACCATATATTTT
. | TRBJ2-3 | 17 | TRBV27 | TRBD1 | CASSRQGARRSTDTQYF | TGTGCCAGCAGCCGACAGGGGGCTCGTCGATCGACAGATACGCAGTATTTT
. | TRBJ2-2 | 16 | TRBV9 | TRBD2 | CASSGGAGGFTGELFF | TGTGCCAGCAGCGGAGGAGCGGGAGGGTTCACCGGGGAGCTGTTTTTT
. | TRBJ1-4 | 13 | TRBV5-1 | TRBD1 | CASSRTGVEKLFF | TGCGCCAGCAGTAGGACAGGCGTTGAAAAACTGTTTTTT
. | TRBJ1-3 | 15 | TRBV7-2 | . | CASSAGHLTGNTIYF | TGTGCCAGCAGCGCTGGACACCTGACGGGAAACACCATATATTTT
. | TRBJ2-5 | 12 | TRBV5-1 | . | CASSLASQSQYF | TGCGCCAGCAGCTTGGCTTCCCAGTCCCAGTACTTC
. | TRBJ1-5 | 15 | TRBV18 | . | CASSLTGISNQPQHF | TGTGCCAGCTCACTCACAGGAATCTCAAATCAGCCCCAGCATTTT
. | TRBJ1-1 | 14 | TRBV2 | TRBD1 | CASSEEGAGTEAFF | TGTGCCAGCAGTGAGGAGGGGGCCGGCACTGAAGCTTTCTTT
. | TRBJ2-2 | 15 | TRBV5-1 | . | CASSSGTTLTGELFF | TGCGCCAGCAGCTCCGGGACAACTCTGACCGGGGAGCTGTTTTTT
. | TRBJ1-2 | 14 | TRBV29-1 | . | CSVATGISNYGYTF | TGCAGCGTCGCCACAGGGATTTCTAACTATGGCTACACCTTC
. | TRBJ2-1 | 15 | TRBV5-1 | TRBD2 | CASSLAQSGSGEQFF | TGCGCCAGCAGCTTGGCCCAGAGCGGGAGTGGTGAGCAGTTCTTC
. | TRBJ2-3 | 14 | TRBV18 | . | CASSPPTRRDTQYF | TGTGCCAGCTCACCACCTACTAGGCGGGATACGCAGTATTTT
. | TRBJ2-5 | 13 | TRBV5-4 | . | CATTRARGETQYF | TGTGCCACCACAAGAGCTCGAGGGGAGACCCAGTACTTC
. | TRBJ2-1 | 16 | TRBV5-6 | TRBD2 | CASSLFRTRIYNEQFF | TGTGCCAGCAGCTTATTTAGGACTAGGATCTACAATGAGCAGTTCTTC
few | TRBJ1-3 | 16 | TRBV11-2 | TRBD1 | CASSFGTGGSGNTIYF | TGTGCCAGCAGCTTCGGGACAGGTGGCTCTGGAAACACCATATATTTT
. | TRBJ2-7 | 14 | TRBV5-1 | . | CASSLELGLDEQYF | TGCGCCAGCAGCTTGGAACTAGGATTGGACGAGCAGTACTTC
. | TRBJ1-2 | 15 | TRBV28 | TRBD1 | CASSRTGPIAHGYTF | TGTGCCAGCAGCCGGACAGGGCCCATAGCCCATGGCTACACCTTC
. | TRBJ1-1 | 14 | TRBV10-3 | . | CAISEEGRRAEAFF | TGTGCCATCAGTGAGGAGGGGCGGAGGGCTGAAGCTTTCTTT
. | TRBJ1-3 | 16 | TRBV6-1 | . | CASSEGPGTSGNTIYF | TGTGCCAGCAGTGAAGGGCCAGGGACTTCTGGAAACACCATATATTTT
few | TRBJ2-1 | 15 | TRBV5-1 | TRBD2 | CASSFTSGDDNEQFF | TGCGCCAGCAGCTTTACTAGCGGGGACGACAATGAGCAGTTCTTC
once | TRBJ2-2 | 14 | TRBV19 | . | CASTPLVNTGELFF | TGTGCCAGTACCCCTCTAGTGAACACCGGGGAGCTGTTTTTT
. | TRBJ1-1 | 13 | TRBV11-3 | . | CASSFQGNTEAFF | TGTGCCAGCAGCTTTCAGGGCAACACTGAAGCTTTCTTT
few | TRBJ1-2 | 13 | TRBV7-8 | . | CASSLGGAYGYTF | TGTGCCAGCAGCTTAGGTGGAGCCTATGGCTACACCTTC
. | TRBJ1-2 | 18 | TRBV18 | . | CASSPPIGPGQRFYGYTF | TGTGCCAGCTCACCTCCTATCGGCCCCGGACAGAGGTTCTATGGCTACACCTTC
. | TRBJ1-2 | 15 | TRBV6-1 | TRBD1 | CASRGGQGVTYGYTF | TGTGCCAGCAGGGGGGGACAGGGAGTTACCTATGGCTACACCTTC
. | TRBJ1-5 | 19 | TRBV28 | TRBD1 | CASSRPGQGARDGNQPQHF | TGTGCCAGCAGTCGTCCGGGACAGGGGGCTCGTGATGGCAATCAGCCCCAGCATTTT
. | TRBJ1-6 | 16 | TRBV27 | . | CASAAGQIRSNSPLHF | TGTGCCAGCGCGGCAGGGCAGATCCGTTCAAATTCACCCCTCCACTTT
. | TRBJ2-2 | 16 | TRBV5-1 | . | CASSLQQGWGAGELFF | TGCGCCAGCAGCTTGCAACAGGGTTGGGGAGCCGGGGAGCTGTTTTTT
. | TRBJ2-1 | 17 | TRBV11-2 | . | CASSARAGASGTGEQFF | TGTGCCAGCAGCGCTCGGGCTGGGGCTAGCGGGACAGGCGAGCAGTTCTTC
. | TRBJ2-2 | 16 | TRBV7-2 | TRBD2 | CASSLVSAGGVGELFF | TGTGCCAGCAGCTTAGTATCTGCGGGGGGGGTCGGGGAGCTGTTTTTT
few | TRBJ2-3 | 14 | TRBV11-3 | . | CASSLQGPADTQYF | TGTGCCAGCAGCTTACAGGGTCCCGCAGATACGCAGTATTTT
. | TRBJ2-4 | 15 | TRBV28 | TRBD1 | CASSLFGTGGNIQYF | TGTGCCAGCAGTTTATTCGGGACAGGGGGCAACATTCAGTACTTC
. | TRBJ1-1 | 13 | TRBV5-4 | . | CASSFETGVVAFF | TGTGCCAGCAGCTTTGAGACCGGGGTGGTTGCTTTCTTT
few | TRBJ1-1 | 17 | TRBV4-1 | . | CASSQVRAGRMNTEAFF | TGCGCCAGCAGCCAAGTGAGGGCAGGGAGGATGAACACTGAAGCTTTCTTT
few | TRBJ2-1 | 15 | TRBV29-1 | TRBD2 | CSVASASGRGYEQFF | TGCAGCGTTGCTTCGGCTAGCGGGAGGGGCTATGAGCAGTTCTTC
. | TRBJ1-4 | 15 | TRBV2 | TRBD1 | CASSPRGQVNEKLFF | TGTGCCAGCAGTCCGAGGGGACAGGTGAATGAAAAACTGTTTTTT
. | TRBJ2-1 | 17 | TRBV11-2 | TRBD1 | CASSFSGQSEIYNEQFF | TGTGCCAGCAGCTTTTCGGGACAGTCGGAGATCTACAATGAGCAGTTCTTC